This entry concerns a single T cell receptor beta chain. This record belongs to a study of blood T cell repertoires in COVID-19. Study overall: The United States, Italy and Spain were the sources of the acute and convalescent COVID-19 samples.

The germline V gene has CDR1 LNHDA and CDR2 SQIVND (reference sequence). Trimming stripped 9 bases from V and 0 bases from J, with 21 bases between. The CDR3 contains 17 residues. Original analysis: It was from reference gene primer amplification that nucleated cell counts were estimated. Clones were sequenced by immunoSEQ multiplex PCR, and TCRdb holds only the in-frame ones, with some missing. That table is the source of V, J and clone size, and D and trimming were worked out from the DNA. The table lists fewer than 60,000 clones, around four fifths of them singletons, with around 6.6% in the top ten.

This clonotype was sampled from a man in his 70s with active COVID-19. The rearrangement uses TRBV19 and TRBJ1-5, with a tentative D call TRBD1 (6 bases). Sequencing was performed on peripheral blood. CDR3 bases: TGTGCCAGCTCCGCGGGCAGGGGCGGTTATAGCAATCAGCCCCAGCATTTT. This codes for CASSAGRGGYSNQPQHF. Using reference TRBV19 and TRBJ1-5 for the parts outside the CDR3, the full variable domain is DGGITQSPKYLFRKEGQNVTLSCEQNLNHDAMYWYRQDPGQGLRLIYYSQIVNDFQKGDIAEGYSVSREKKESFPLTVTSAQKNPTAFYLCASSAGRGGYSNQPQHFGDGTRLSIL.